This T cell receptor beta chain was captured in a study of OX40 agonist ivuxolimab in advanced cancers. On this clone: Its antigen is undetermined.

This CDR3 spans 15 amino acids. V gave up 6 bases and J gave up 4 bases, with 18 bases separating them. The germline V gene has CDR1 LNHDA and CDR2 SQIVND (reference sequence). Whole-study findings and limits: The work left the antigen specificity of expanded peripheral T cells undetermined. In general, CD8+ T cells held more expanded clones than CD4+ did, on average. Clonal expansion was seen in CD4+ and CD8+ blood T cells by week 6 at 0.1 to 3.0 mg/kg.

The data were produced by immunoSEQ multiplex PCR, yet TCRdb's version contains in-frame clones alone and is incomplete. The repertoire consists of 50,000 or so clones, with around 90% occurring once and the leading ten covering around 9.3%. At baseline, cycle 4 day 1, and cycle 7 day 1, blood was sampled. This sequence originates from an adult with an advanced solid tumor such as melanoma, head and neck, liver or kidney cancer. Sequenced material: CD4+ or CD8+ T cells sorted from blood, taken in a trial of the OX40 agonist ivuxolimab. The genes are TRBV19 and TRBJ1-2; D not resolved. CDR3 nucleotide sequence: TGTGCCAGTAGGGCAGTATCCCGGTCGAGCTATGGCTACACCTTC. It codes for CASRAVSRSSYGYTF.